This note documents a single TCR beta chain sequence. Its antigen is as yet unknown. This sample was taken from a study of CD8 T cells in ankylosing spondylitis. Study-wide results and caveats: Prior work had noted some motif variants in reactive arthritis blood and synovial fluid. A TCR beta motif of under 10 highly homologous variants seemed to mark ankylosing spondylitis blood.

Using quantitative 5'-RACE with molecular barcodes, the authors made TCR beta libraries. TCRdb itself ran the 5' RACE reads through MiXCR, one entry per CDR3 protein. This table holds around 280,000 distinct CDR3 sequences, over 15% found once. The CDR3 is 12 amino acids. Germline CDR1 and CDR2: LGHDT and YNNKEL (reference sequence). The germline V and J ends were trimmed by 4 bases and 8 bases, with 11 bases remaining between them. The specimen sequenced was blood, either unsorted or a sorted T cell fraction (not recorded which). The chain has TRBV3-1 and TRBJ1-1, with D possibly TRBD1 on 5 matching bases. The clonotype was recovered from a male donor with ankylosing spondylitis or in good health (not recorded which). CDR3 protein: CASSRGPGEAFF. For the CDR3, the DNA is TGTGCCAGCAGCCGCGGACCAGGGGAAGCTTTCTTT.